This T cell receptor beta chain was obtained from a study of OX40 agonist ivuxolimab in advanced cancers. Study summary: The dose-escalation group included hepatocellular carcinoma, melanoma, renal cell carcinoma and head and neck cancer. Points from the study as a whole: In general, CD8+ T cells held more expanded clones than CD4+ did, on average. With doses of 0.1 to 3.0 mg/kg, CD4+ and CD8+ blood T cells had undergone clonal expansion by week 6.

This CDR3 has 13 amino acids. The germline V gene encodes CDR1 SGHVS and CDR2 FQNEAQ. The V and J ends lost 3 bases and 10 bases, in that order; junction bases with no gene match: 3. Sequencing was performed with immunoSEQ multiplex PCR; in TCRdb, only in-frame clones are kept and a portion is missing. The sample lists 95,000 to 100,000 clones; 85% to 95% were seen once. Regarding this clone: Its antigen is not identified.

This sequence was found in an adult with an advanced solid tumor such as melanoma, head and neck, liver or kidney cancer. The sample here was CD4+ or CD8+ T cells sorted from blood, taken in a trial of the OX40 agonist ivuxolimab. This chain links TRBV7-8 with TRBJ1-4, with 9 positions matching TRBD1. In DNA form, the CDR3 reads TGTGCCAGCAGCTTCCGGACAGGGGCAAAACTGTTTTTT. Translating it yields CASSFRTGAKLFF.